This entry describes one T cell receptor (beta chain). What it binds is not known. These data originate in a study of vaccination effects on CD4 cells after COVID-19. Profiled with immunoSEQ multiplex PCR; TCRdb holds only in-frame clones, not every one. The sample has some 69,000 clones; roughly 73% are singletons. The CDR3 totals 14 residues. Germline V gene lookup returns CDR1 SNHLY and CDR2 FYNNEI. V shed 1 base and J shed 2 bases, with 5 bases lying between them. Once cultured for more than nine days, the cells underwent separation to obtain CD4+ T cells. Participants were given two doses of BNT162b2 or mRNA-1273 vaccine.

The sample in question was CD4+ T cells from PBMCs cultured without peptide, obtained after COVID-19 vaccination. This clonotype was sampled from a human donor who received a COVID-19 vaccine. The chain is built from TRBV2 and TRBJ1-4; the D is unclear. The CDR3 DNA follows: TGTGCCAGCAGTGAAGGTCGCACTAATGAAAAACTGTTTTTT. Protein: CASSEGRTNEKLFF.